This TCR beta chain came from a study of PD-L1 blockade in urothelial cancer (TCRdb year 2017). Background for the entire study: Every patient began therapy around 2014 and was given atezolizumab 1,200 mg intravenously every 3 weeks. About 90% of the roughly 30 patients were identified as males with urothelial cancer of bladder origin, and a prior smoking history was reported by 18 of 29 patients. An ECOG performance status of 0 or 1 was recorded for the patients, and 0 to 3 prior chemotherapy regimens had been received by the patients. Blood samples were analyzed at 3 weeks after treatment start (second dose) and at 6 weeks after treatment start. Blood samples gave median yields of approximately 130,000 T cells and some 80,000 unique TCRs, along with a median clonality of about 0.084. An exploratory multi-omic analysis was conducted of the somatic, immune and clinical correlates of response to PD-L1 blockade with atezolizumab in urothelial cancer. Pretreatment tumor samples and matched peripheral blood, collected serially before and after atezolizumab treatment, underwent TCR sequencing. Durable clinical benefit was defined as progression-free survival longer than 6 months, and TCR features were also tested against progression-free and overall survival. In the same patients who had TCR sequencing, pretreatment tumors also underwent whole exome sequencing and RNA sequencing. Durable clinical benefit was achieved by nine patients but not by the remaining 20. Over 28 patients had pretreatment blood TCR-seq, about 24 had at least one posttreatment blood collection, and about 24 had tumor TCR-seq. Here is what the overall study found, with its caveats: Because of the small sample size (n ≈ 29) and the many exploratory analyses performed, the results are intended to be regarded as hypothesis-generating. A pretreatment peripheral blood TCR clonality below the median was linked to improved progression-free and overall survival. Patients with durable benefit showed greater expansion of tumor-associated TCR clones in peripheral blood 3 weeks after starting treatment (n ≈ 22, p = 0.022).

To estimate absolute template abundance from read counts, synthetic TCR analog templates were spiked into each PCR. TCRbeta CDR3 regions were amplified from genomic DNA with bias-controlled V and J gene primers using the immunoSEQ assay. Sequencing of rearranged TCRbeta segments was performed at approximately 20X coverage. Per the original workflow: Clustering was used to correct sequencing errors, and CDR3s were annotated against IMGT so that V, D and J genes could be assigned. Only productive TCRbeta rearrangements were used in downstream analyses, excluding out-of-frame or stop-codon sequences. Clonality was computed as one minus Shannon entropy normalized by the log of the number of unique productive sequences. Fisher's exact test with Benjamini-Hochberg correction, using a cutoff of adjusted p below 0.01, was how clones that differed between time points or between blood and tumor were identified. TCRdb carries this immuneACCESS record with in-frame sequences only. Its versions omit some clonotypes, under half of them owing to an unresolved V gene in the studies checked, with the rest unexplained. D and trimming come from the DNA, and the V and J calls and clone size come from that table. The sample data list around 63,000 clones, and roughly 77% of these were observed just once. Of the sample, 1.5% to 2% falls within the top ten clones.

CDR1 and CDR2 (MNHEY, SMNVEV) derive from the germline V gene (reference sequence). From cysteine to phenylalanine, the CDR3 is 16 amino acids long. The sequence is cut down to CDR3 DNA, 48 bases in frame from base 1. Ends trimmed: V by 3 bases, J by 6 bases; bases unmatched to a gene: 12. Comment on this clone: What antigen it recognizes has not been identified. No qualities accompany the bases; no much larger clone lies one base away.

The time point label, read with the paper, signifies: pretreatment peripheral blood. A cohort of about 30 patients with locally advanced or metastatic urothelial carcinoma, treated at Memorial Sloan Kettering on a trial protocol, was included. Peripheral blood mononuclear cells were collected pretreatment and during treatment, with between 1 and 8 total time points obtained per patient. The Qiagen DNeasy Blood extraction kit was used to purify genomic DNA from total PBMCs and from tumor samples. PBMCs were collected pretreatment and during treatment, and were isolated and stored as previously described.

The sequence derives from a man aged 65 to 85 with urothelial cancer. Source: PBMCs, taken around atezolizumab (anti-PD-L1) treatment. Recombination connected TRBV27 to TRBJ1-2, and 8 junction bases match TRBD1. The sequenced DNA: TGTGCCAGCAGTTTTCGTCCAATCCAGGGGGCGAATGGCTACACCTTC. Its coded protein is CASSFRPIQGANGYTF.